The clone carrying this T cell receptor beta chain was observed many times. Its antigen is unknown. The second PCR ran roughly 7 to 11 cycles with a sample-barcoded 5' primer and J-beta primers. A single record per CDR3 protein comes from TCRdb applying MiXCR to the 5' RACE reads. Of 1.5 million to 2 million distinct CDR3 sequences listed, roughly 27% are singletons. The sample originates from a study of blood T cells in healthy people across ages. The sample, approximately 10 milliliters of peripheral blood, was drawn from each donor. The V and J ends lost 1 base and 1 base respectively, with 4 bases between them. This CDR3 is built from 13 residues. Per germline, CDR1 MGHRA and CDR2 YSYEKL. Study-wide points: Researchers said unsorted PBMCs prevented a conclusive naive versus antigen-experienced comparison. The CMV status of each donor remained undetermined, and this could have confounded shifts in expanded clonotypes. Diversity was estimated from one million T cells, and these estimates were considered underestimates.

Source material: blood. The chain combines TRBV4-1 with TRBJ2-5; D is uncertain. The TCR comes from a woman in her 30s in good health. This chain's CDR3 is CASSQVGQETQYF. The CDR3 DNA is TGCGCCAGCAGCCAAGTAGGCCAAGAGACCCAGTACTTC.